This entry is about one T cell receptor beta chain. Its antigen is unidentified. The sample originates from a study of OX40 agonist ivuxolimab in advanced cancers. Overall study context: One patient with hepatocellular carcinoma and two with cutaneous melanoma, three in all, had partial responses. General study points: Still undetermined is the antigen specificity of the expanded peripheral T cells.

Measured with immunoSEQ multiplex PCR; TCRdb has only the in-frame clones, and not every one. The table records some 58,000 clones, roughly 80% of them present only once. Blood specimens came from baseline, cycle 4 day 1, and cycle 7 day 1. The CDR3 runs 12 residues. CDR1 and CDR2 (germline): SQVTM, ANQGSEA. V usage is TRBV29-1 and J usage is TRBJ1-4; D might be TRBD1 (5 bases). The specimen was CD4+ or CD8+ T cells sorted from blood, collected in a trial of the OX40 agonist ivuxolimab. The sequence was collected from an adult with an advanced solid tumor such as melanoma, head and neck, liver or kidney cancer. The CDR3 DNA reads as TGCGGGGGGACGGAGGAGAATGAAAAACTGTTTTTT. It codes for CGGTEENEKLFF.